A single sample gave rise to the 2 T cell receptor beta chains below, sequenced in a study of T cell responses to AZD1222 COVID-19 vaccine. Measured with immunoSEQ multiplex PCR; TCRdb has only the in-frame clones, and not every one. Here the sample spans some 120,000 clones, approximately 88% being singletons. The specimen comprised peripheral blood, sampled on day 0 of AZD1222 vaccination. Receptors originate from an adult in good health.

This clone was detected only once. The chain combines TRBV2 with TRBJ2-7; possible D gene TRBD2, 5 bases. Germline values: CDR1 SNHLY, CDR2 FYNNEI. Trimming stripped 3 bases from V and 2 bases from J, with 11 bases between. CDR3 length: 14 residues. In DNA, the CDR3 is TGTGCCAGCAGTGACTTCAGGAGGACCTACGAGCAGTACTTC. Its protein is CASSDFRRTYEQYF.

V and J are TRBV6-1 and TRBJ1-5; D perhaps matches TRBD1 (5 bases). The ends were cut back, 0 bases at V and 7 bases at J, with 19 bases in the middle. The CDR3 extends over 17 amino acids. Germline V gene data show CDR1 as MNHNS and CDR2 as SASEGT. The CDR3 loop is CASSEARWAQGVQPQHF. In DNA form, the CDR3 reads TGTGCCAGCAGTGAAGCGCGATGGGCGCAGGGAGTCCAGCCCCAGCATTTT.